These 15 T cell receptor beta chains share one sample of origin, sequenced in a study of blood T cell repertoires in COVID-19. TCRdb's copy holds only in-frame clones and misses some; the assay was immunoSEQ multiplex PCR. Counted here are 310,000 or so clones, around 83% occurring once; the ten biggest clones make up about 1.2%. Sequencing used peripheral blood. The receptors were sampled from a woman aged 45-65 years with acute or convalescent COVID-19.

The chain is built from TRBV19 and TRBJ2-3, with 11 bases fitting TRBD2. The CDR3 extends over 14 amino acids. J lost 1 base, V lost 9 bases, and 3 bases had no gene match. Germline CDR1 LNHDA, CDR2 SQIVND (reference sequence). The CDR3 loop is CASQLAGGTDTQYF. DNA for the CDR3: TGTGCCAGCCAACTAGCGGGGGGCACAGATACGCAGTATTTT.

The V call is TRBV7-2, the J call TRBJ2-3; 10 bases are shared with TRBD2. V lost 0 bases and J lost 2; bases outside the gene matches: 8. Germline CDR1 reads SGHTA; CDR2 reads FQGNSA. The CDR3 consists of 18 residues. The CDR3 nucleotides read TGTGCCAGCAGCTTAGCCCCAGCGGGAGGGAGGTACACAGATACGCAGTATTTT. This codes for CASSLAPAGGRYTDTQYF.

This chain joins TRBV5-1 and TRBJ2-3; D uncertain. Germline CDR1 SGHRS, CDR2 YFSETQ. V lost 0 bases and J 0 bases, leaving 17 bases between the germline ends. The CDR3 is 18 amino acids. Here the CDR3 DNA reads TGCGCCAGCAGCTTGGCCAATAACAGATTCCCTAGCACAGATACGCAGTATTTT. Its translation: CASSLANNRFPSTDTQYF.

This clone occurred a few times. V is TRBV5-1 and J is TRBJ2-5; 8 bases match TRBD1. The CDR3 length is 15 residues. V lost 4 bases, J lost 4 bases, and 9 bases stayed unmatched. Looked up from germline, CDR1 is SGHRS and CDR2 is YFSETQ. The CDR3, as DNA: TGCGCCAGCAGCCCCGGACAGGGAGTCGTAGAGACCCAGTACTTC. Translated, it gives CASSPGQGVVETQYF. Full variable domain (outside the CDR3, taken from reference TRBV5-1 and TRBJ2-5): KAGVTQTPRYLIKTRGQQVTLSCSPISGHRSVSWYQQTPGQGLQFLFEYFSETQRNKGNFPGRFSGRQFSNSRSEMNVSTLELGDSALYLCASSPGQGVVETQYFGPGTRLLVL.

A few counts support this clone. The gene calls are TRBV2 and TRBJ2-6; D ambiguous. The ends were cut back, 5 bases at V and 0 bases at J, with 14 bases in the middle. This CDR3 spans 17 amino acids. Germline CDR1 reads SNHLY; CDR2 reads FYNNEI. CDR3 in DNA: TGTGCCAGCAGTCCTCCTTTGATCTACTCTGGGGCCAACGTCCTGACTTTC. Encoded protein: CASSPPLIYSGANVLTF. The full variable domain, in which reference TRBV2 and TRBJ2-6 provide the parts outside the CDR3, is EPEVTQTPSHQVTQMGQEVILRCVPISNHLYFYWYRQILGQKVEFLVSFYNNEISEKSEIFDDQFSVERPDGSNFTLKIRSTKLEDSAMYFCASSPPLIYSGANVLTFGAGSRLTVL.

This chain links TRBV18 with TRBJ1-3; D uncertain. This CDR3 has 15 residues. V was shortened by 2 bases and J by 4 bases, with 12 bases between the two germline ends. The germline V gene has CDR1 KGHSH and CDR2 LQKENI. In DNA form, the CDR3 reads TGTGCCAGCTCACCATCTCTTGGAGGGGGAAACACCATATATTTT. This codes for CASSPSLGGGNTIYF.

This clone was counted once. This chain uses TRBV1 with TRBJ1-1. TRBV1 is a recognized pseudogene. The CDR3 has 16 residues. CDR3 bases: TGCACCAGCAGCCCCCGGAGAAGTGCCCATGGGGGGTTCGCTTTCTTT. Encoded protein: CTSSPRRSAHGGFAFF.

This chain uses TRBV5-1 with TRBJ2-2; 9 nucleotides line up with TRBD1. The CDR3 runs 16 residues. In germline, CDR1 is SGHRS, CDR2 YFSETQ. The V gene end was trimmed by 1 base and the J gene end by 4 bases; junction bases not matched to a gene: 5. CDR3 region: CASSLMGQGSTGELFF. The CDR3 DNA sequence: TGCGCCAGCAGCTTGATGGGACAGGGCAGCACCGGGGAGCTGTTTTTT.

V usage is TRBV5-1 and J usage is TRBJ2-7; 8 bases align to TRBD1. CDR3 length equals 14 residues. Germline values: CDR1 SGHRS, CDR2 YFSETQ. V dropped 4 bases and J dropped 6; count of bases not matched to a gene: 9. The CDR3 DNA follows: TGCGCCAGCAGCCTTGGACAGGGAAATGGCGAGCAGTACGTC. Translating it yields CASSLGQGNGEQYV.

V usage is TRBV18 and J usage is TRBJ1-3; unclear D gene. The V gene lost 5 bases and the J gene lost 2 bases, with 7 bases spanning the gap. This CDR3 has 13 residues. Germline lookup yields CDR1 KGHSH and CDR2 LQKENI. CDR3 region: CASSEGAGNTIYF. CDR3 DNA: TGTGCCAGCTCAGAGGGTGCTGGAAACACCATATATTTT.

This chain links TRBV9 with TRBJ2-7; D perhaps matches TRBD2 (6 bases). The length of the CDR3 is 15 residues. Trimming cost V 3 bases and J 7 bases, with 20 bases left between them. Germline V gene lookup returns CDR1 SGDLS and CDR2 YYNGEE. This CDR3 is CASSALGSRAEEQYF. Written as DNA, the CDR3 is TGTGCCAGCAGCGCCCTCGGGAGCCGGGCGGAAGAGCAGTACTTC.

V usage is TRBV11-1 and J usage is TRBJ2-3; D is perhaps TRBD2 (5 bases). Trimming shortened V by 4 bases and J by 0 bases, and 8 bases separated the two germline ends. This CDR3 is 14 amino acids long. CDR1 and CDR2 (germline): SGHAT, FQDESV (reference sequence). The CDR3 protein is CASSSTRSTDTQYF. CDR3 nucleotides: TGTGCCAGCAGCTCTACTAGAAGCACAGATACGCAGTATTTT.

V is TRBV5-4 and J is TRBJ2-1; 9 bases map to TRBD1. Germline V lookup: CDR1 SGHNT, CDR2 YYREEE (reference sequence). V shed 2 bases and J 6 bases; nucleotides not matched to a gene: 9. The CDR3 length is 16 residues. The CDR3 DNA sequence: TGTGCCAGCAGCTTCGCCGGGACAGGGATCTTCAATGAGCAGTTCTTC. Protein sequence: CASSFAGTGIFNEQFF.

The rearrangement joins TRBV19 to TRBJ2-7; 8 bases agree with TRBD2. Germline V lookup: CDR1 LNHDA, CDR2 SQIVND (reference sequence). Trimming removed 4 bases from V and 2 bases from J; junction bases left unmatched: 4. CDR3 length: 14 residues. For the CDR3, the DNA is TGTGCCAGTAGTACCGGGAGGGTCCCCTACGAGCAGTACTTC. It translates to CASSTGRVPYEQYF.

This chain connects TRBV18 to TRBJ1-1; TRBD1 matches 10 bases. Trimming at V came to 5 bases and at J to 3 bases, leaving 9 bases not matched to a gene. CDR1 and CDR2 (germline): KGHSH, LQKENI. This CDR3 has 16 amino acids. The CDR3 region is CASSSTGGRQYTEAFF. CDR3 coding DNA: TGTGCCAGCTCATCGACAGGGGGCCGTCAGTACACTGAAGCTTTCTTT.